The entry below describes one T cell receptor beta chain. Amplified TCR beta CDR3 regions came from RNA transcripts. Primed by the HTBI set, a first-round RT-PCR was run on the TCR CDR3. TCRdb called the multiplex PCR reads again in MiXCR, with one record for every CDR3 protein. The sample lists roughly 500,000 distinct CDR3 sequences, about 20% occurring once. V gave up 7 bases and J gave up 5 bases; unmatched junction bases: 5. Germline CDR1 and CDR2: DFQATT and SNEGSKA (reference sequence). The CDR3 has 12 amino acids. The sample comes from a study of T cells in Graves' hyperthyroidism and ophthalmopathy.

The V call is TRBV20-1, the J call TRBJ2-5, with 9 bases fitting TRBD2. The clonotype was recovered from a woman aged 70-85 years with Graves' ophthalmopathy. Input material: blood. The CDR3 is CSVAGAVETQYF. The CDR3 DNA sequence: TGCAGTGTAGCGGGAGCGGTGGAGACCCAGTACTTC.